A single sample is the source of the 13 T cell receptor beta chains below, sequenced in a study of blood T cell repertoires in COVID-19. Data came from immunoSEQ multiplex PCR; TCRdb stores just in-frame clones and leaves some out. The data hold about 430,000 clones, with approximately 90% observed a single time. Sequencing was performed on peripheral blood. The receptors stem from a man younger than 35 with COVID-19, enrolled during active disease.

In this sample, this clone turned up a few times. The chain couples TRBV2 to TRBJ2-1; 13 nucleotides align to TRBD2. Trimming at V came to 6 bases and at J to 6 bases, leaving 8 bases not matched to a gene. The germline V gene encodes CDR1 SNHLY and CDR2 FYNNEI. The CDR3 runs 16 residues. CDR3: CASSRILAGGLNEQFF. For the CDR3, the DNA is TGTGCCAGCAGCCGAATACTAGCGGGGGGGCTCAATGAGCAGTTCTTC.

CDR3 nucleotide sequence: TGTGCCAGTAGTAAGGGACAAGGAGGAGGATATCAGCCCCAGCATTTT. This encodes CASSKGQGGGYQPQHF. The gene calls are TRBV19 and TRBJ1-5; a possible D gene is TRBD1 (6 bases). Germline V gene lookup returns CDR1 LNHDA and CDR2 SQIVND (reference sequence). Trimming removed 4 bases at V and 5 bases at J, with 18 bases between. CDR3 length: 16 residues.

V usage is TRBV2 and J usage is TRBJ1-2; D is unresolved. The V gene lost 3 bases and the J gene lost 1 base, with 9 bases spanning the gap. The CDR3 totals 14 residues. Germline CDR1 and CDR2: SNHLY and FYNNEI. In DNA, the CDR3 is TGTGCCAGCAGTGACTTAACGGGTAACTATGGCTACACCTTC. Translating it yields CASSDLTGNYGYTF.

The CDR3 region is CASMHQTYEQYF. The CDR3 nucleotides are TGTGCCAGCATGCATCAGACCTACGAGCAGTACTTC. The J gene is TRBJ2-7, the V gene TRBV6-5, with no clear D. With 7 bases removed from V and 2 bases from J, the gap between germline ends came to 9 bases. Germline-derived CDR1 and CDR2 are MNHEY and SVGAGI. The CDR3 runs 12 residues.

This chain links TRBV3-1 (or the pseudogene TRBV3-2) with TRBJ2-3, with 8 positions matching TRBD2. Unmatched junction bases numbered 3, after V lost 4 bases and J lost 0 bases. The CDR3 consists of 15 residues. CDR1 is LGHDT and CDR2 is YNNKEL in the germline V gene (reference sequence). The CDR3 DNA reads as TGTGCCAGCAGCCGCGGGGGGTCAAGCACAGATACGCAGTATTTT. This sequence encodes CASSRGGSSTDTQYF.

The gene calls are TRBV19 and TRBJ2-1, with D maybe TRBD2 (6 bases). Trimming stripped 2 bases from V and 7 bases from J, with 12 bases between. Germline V gene sequence: CDR1 LNHDA, CDR2 SQIVND (reference sequence). The CDR3 is made up of 14 amino acids. CDR3 nucleotides: TGTGCCAGTAGTATATTGGCTAGCGTAAATGAGCAGTTCTTC. The encoded protein is CASSILASVNEQFF.

CDR3 nucleotide sequence: TGTGCCAGCAGCCGTGCCGGGACTAGCGGGACAGATACGCAGTATTTT. Amino acid sequence: CASSRAGTSGTDTQYF. The chain links TRBV4-2 to TRBJ2-3, with 12 nucleotides matching TRBD2. Germline values: CDR1 LGHNA, CDR2 YNFKEQ. Trimming took 4 bases from V and 3 from J; bases not matched to a gene: 5. The CDR3 totals 16 residues.

The chain links TRBV25-1 to TRBJ2-1; TRBD2 matches at 7 bases. Germline V gene sequence: CDR1 MGHDK, CDR2 SYGVNS. V gave up 6 bases and J gave up 6 bases; unmatched junction bases: 8. The CDR3 consists of 14 residues. The CDR3 sequence is CASRGEGDSNEQFF. CDR3 coding DNA: TGTGCCAGCAGGGGGGAGGGAGACAGCAATGAGCAGTTCTTC. The whole variable domain, remainder taken from reference TRBV25-1 and TRBJ2-1, is EADIYQTPRYLVIGTGKKITLECSQTMGHDKMYWYQQDPGMELHLIHYSYGVNSTEKGDLSSESTVSRIRTEHFPLTLESARPSHTSQYLCASRGEGDSNEQFFGPGTRLTVL.

The genes are TRBV5-1 and TRBJ1-2; tentatively, D is TRBD1 (5 bases). Germline V gives CDR1 SGHRS, CDR2 YFSETQ. Deletions cut 0 bases from V and 1 base from J, with 7 bases between. The CDR3 spans 14 residues. In DNA form, the CDR3 reads TGCGCCAGCAGCTTGGACAGGATTAACTATGGCTACACCTTC. This sequence encodes CASSLDRINYGYTF.

The gene calls are TRBV19 and TRBJ2-2, with TRBD1 identical over 8 bases. CDR1 is LNHDA, CDR2 SQIVND, per germline (reference sequence). After removal of 7 bases from V and 6 bases from J, the junction contained 10 bases not matched to a gene. The CDR3 is 15 residues long. CDR3 sequence reads: CASTQDRAPSGELFF. CDR3 coding DNA: TGTGCCAGTACTCAGGACAGGGCTCCCTCCGGGGAGCTGTTTTTT.

The chain combines TRBV19 with TRBJ2-4; no definite D call. Germline V CDR1 and CDR2: LNHDA, SQIVND (reference sequence). The CDR3 spans 17 residues. V was cut by 1 base and J by 0 bases, with 13 bases left in between. The CDR3: CASSIVGTEIAKNIQYF. The CDR3, as DNA: TGTGCCAGTAGTATAGTCGGAACAGAGATAGCCAAAAACATTCAGTACTTC.

V and J are TRBV6-5 and TRBJ2-1, with 7 positions matching TRBD1. This CDR3 region has 15 residues. Germline-derived CDR1 and CDR2 are MNHEY and SVGAGI. Trimming at V came to 2 bases and at J to 1 base, leaving 2 bases not matched to a gene. For the CDR3, the DNA is TGTGCCAGCAGTTACAGGGACAGATCCTACAATGAGCAGTTCTTC. Protein product: CASSYRDRSYNEQFF.

The chain has TRBV2 and TRBJ2-4; tentative D call: TRBD2 (6 bases). The CDR3 spans 15 residues. Germline lookup yields CDR1 SNHLY and CDR2 FYNNEI. Trimming left V 8 bases short and J 0 bases short, with 14 bases between. The CDR3 sequence: CASENLATAKNIQYF. The DNA for the CDR3 is TGTGCCAGCGAGAATCTAGCGACAGCCAAAAACATTCAGTACTTC.